This T cell receptor (beta chain) was sequenced in a study of technical replicates of blood from several donors. Some clones are missing from TCRdb's copy, which holds only in-frame ones; the method was immunoSEQ multiplex PCR. The sample includes 60,000 to 80,000 clones, 89% of them seen just once. The germline V gene has CDR1 LNHNV and CDR2 YYDKDF (reference sequence). The CDR3 has 13 residues. Between the trimmed V and J ends, which lost 6 bases and 0 bases, there was a span of 8 bases. Specimen: PBMCs. The V gene is TRBV15, the J gene TRBJ1-2; the D gene is possibly TRBD1 (5 bases). This TCR came from a human donor in good health. Some clones in this sample may be carry-over from other donors' samples. CDR3 DNA: TGTGCCACCAGTGCAGGGTCTAACTATGGCTACACCTTC. Encoded protein: CATSAGSNYGYTF.